Listed here is a single TCR beta chain. This specimen comes from a study of blood T cell repertoires in COVID-19. The junction had 3 bases not matched to a gene; V was cut back by 3 bases and J by 1 base. Per germline, CDR1 KGHDR and CDR2 SFDVKD. The CDR3 has 15 residues. Assay used: immunoSEQ multiplex PCR; TCRdb lists only in-frame clones, some missing. This sample has 150,000 to 200,000 clones; around 86% occur once, and the top ten carry 10% to 15%. The chain carries TRBV24-1 and TRBJ1-1; TRBD1 matches at 8 bases. The sample was peripheral blood. The receptor was isolated from a man aged 65 to 85 who had recovered from COVID-19. CDR3 amino acids: CATSDPTGGNTEAFF. As DNA, the CDR3 is TGTGCCACCAGTGATCCCACAGGGGGGAACACTGAAGCTTTCTTT.